The 28 T cell receptor beta chains below come from one sample, sequenced in a study of T-cell reconstitution after alpha-beta-depleted transplantation in children. The authors prepared the TCRbeta library with unique molecular identifiers. TCRdb reprocessed the PCR reads with MiXCR, giving one entry per CDR3 protein. The table shows hundreds of thousands of distinct CDR3 sequences, with 15% to 20% occurring only once. The source material was PBMCs, mostly from graft donor cells, sampled 360 days after TCRalphabeta/CD19-depleted stem cell transplant. These receptors came from a male patient aged 2-10 years who had a stem cell transplant for acute lymphoblastic leukemia, so the T cells may come from the graft donor.

V is TRBV7-2 and J is TRBJ2-7; 8 bases map to TRBD1. CDR1 is SGHTA, CDR2 FQGNSA, per germline. Trimming cost V 7 bases and J 6 bases; bases outside gene matches: 11. The CDR3 has 14 residues. CDR3 in DNA: TGTGCCAGCACCCCTCAGGGGGCGCTCGGCGAGCAGTACTTC. It specifies CASTPQGALGEQYF.

This clonotype appeared a few times. The chain recombines TRBV20-1 with TRBJ1-1; no reliable D call. V was trimmed by 5 bases and J by 6 bases, leaving 10 bases between them. Germline-derived CDR1 and CDR2 are DFQATT and SNEGSKA (reference sequence). The CDR3 is 11 amino acids. The CDR3 sequence is CSAPAAPEAFF. The CDR3 DNA is TGCAGTGCTCCCGCGGCACCTGAAGCTTTCTTT.

The chain employs TRBV15 and TRBJ2-7; 9 bases match TRBD2. The germline CDR1 and CDR2 sequences are LNHNV and YYDKDF (reference sequence). V shed 5 bases and J 6 bases; nucleotides not matched to a gene: 11. This CDR3 contains 15 residues. CDR3 bases: TGTGCCACCAGCCTTATTAGCGGGAGATCCCTCGAGCAGTACTTC. It yields the protein CATSLISGRSLEQYF.

The V gene is TRBV28, the J gene TRBJ2-7, with TRBD1 matching over 8 bases. V lost 5 bases to trimming and J lost 5 bases; unmatched junction nucleotides: 8. The CDR3 spans 14 residues. The germline CDR1 and CDR2 sequences are MDHEN and SYDVKM. The CDR3 region is CASSPGQVKHEQYF. The CDR3 nucleotides read TGTGCCAGCAGTCCGGGACAGGTTAAACACGAGCAGTACTTC.

The sample holds one count of this clonotype. The rearrangement joins TRBV6-1 to TRBJ2-1; 8 bases align to TRBD1. This CDR3 has 15 amino acids. V dropped 4 bases and J dropped 7; count of bases not matched to a gene: 9. The germline V gene has CDR1 MNHNS and CDR2 SASEGT. The CDR3 DNA sequence: TGTGCCAGCAGTGGAGACAGGGGTCCGGGGAATGAGCAGTTCTTC. Protein sequence: CASSGDRGPGNEQFF.

V is TRBV3-1 and J is TRBJ2-3, with 8 bases identical to TRBD2. V shed 6 bases, J shed 3 bases, and the junction held 8 bases outside the gene matches. The germline V gene encodes CDR1 LGHDT and CDR2 YNNKEL (reference sequence). The CDR3 covers 15 residues. CDR3 region: CASSFLTSVTDTQYF. CDR3 nucleotide sequence: TGTGCCAGCAGTTTCTTGACTAGCGTAACAGATACGCAGTATTTT.

There are a few counts of this clonotype. The rearrangement links TRBV11-2 to TRBJ2-7; 11 bases are a match to TRBD2. The germline CDR1 and CDR2 sequences are SGHAT and FQNNGV. The CDR3 is made up of 15 amino acids. V trimming: 1 base; J trimming: 6 bases; junction bases outside the gene matches: 5. The CDR3 DNA reads as TGTGCCAGCAGCTTAGCAATACTAGCGGGAGCCGAGCAGTACTTC. Translation: CASSLAILAGAEQYF.

The chain carries TRBV2 and TRBJ2-1; 8 bases match TRBD2. This CDR3 spans 15 amino acids. The germline V gene has CDR1 SNHLY and CDR2 FYNNEI. Trimming took 6 bases from V and 2 from J; bases not matched to a gene: 6. The CDR3 nucleotides read TGTGCCAGCAGCGTAGCGGGACGCCCCTACAATGAGCAGTTCTTC. Its protein is CASSVAGRPYNEQFF.

This clonotype was detected a few times. The J gene is TRBJ2-5, the V gene TRBV5-5; D is perhaps TRBD2 (5 bases). Germline loops: CDR1 SGHKS, CDR2 YYEKEE (reference sequence). This CDR3 spans 14 amino acids. V lost 4 bases and J lost 2, with 12 bases in between. CDR3: CASSPMSGQETQYF. CDR3 bases: TGTGCCAGCAGCCCCATGAGCGGACAAGAGACCCAGTACTTC.

The genes are TRBV4-1 and TRBJ2-1, with 13 nucleotides matching TRBD2. This CDR3 contains 16 residues. Trimming cost V 4 bases and J 6 bases; bases outside gene matches: 6. CDR1 MGHRA and CDR2 YSYEKL come from the germline V gene. In DNA, the CDR3 is TGCGCCAGCAGCCTATGGGGGACTAGCGGGACCAATGAGCAGTTCTTC. It encodes CASSLWGTSGTNEQFF.

The V call is TRBV29-1, the J call TRBJ2-7; unclear D gene. V was pared by 0 bases and J by 2 bases, with 11 bases between. Germline V gene data show CDR1 as SQVTM and CDR2 as ANQGSEA. The CDR3 runs 14 residues. The CDR3 region is CSVEDPNRAYEQYF. CDR3 sequence (DNA): TGCAGCGTTGAAGACCCGAACCGGGCCTACGAGCAGTACTTC.

The V call is TRBV7-8, the J call TRBJ2-2, with 9 bases fitting TRBD1. V shed 8 bases and J 4 bases; nucleotides not matched to a gene: 14. The length of the CDR3 is 17 residues. Germline V gives CDR1 SGHVS, CDR2 FQNEAQ. The CDR3 coding sequence is TGTGCCAGCTGTCTCCTTGGACAGGGGTCACCCACCGGGGAGCTGTTTTTT. Its protein is CASCLLGQGSPTGELFF.

The rearrangement joins TRBV7-3 to TRBJ2-2, with TRBD2 as a possible D gene (5 bases). The CDR3 covers 15 residues. Germline CDR1 SGHTA, CDR2 FQGTGA. V lost 9 bases and J lost 0, with 14 bases in between. Written as DNA, the CDR3 is TGTGCCAGTCGCCCCGGACTCTCGAACACCGGGGAGCTGTTTTTT. Translation gives CASRPGLSNTGELFF.

This clonotype was observed a few times. The chain couples TRBV28 to TRBJ2-3, with 8 bases lining up with TRBD2. The germline V gene encodes CDR1 MDHEN and CDR2 SYDVKM. CDR3 length equals 18 residues. J was trimmed by 0 bases and V by 3 bases; bases with no gene match: 11. The CDR3 DNA follows: TGTGCCAGCAGTTTGGTCCTAGCGGGCACTACTAGCACAGATACGCAGTATTTT. It is translated as CASSLVLAGTTSTDTQYF. Full variable domain (rest looked up from reference TRBV28 and TRBJ2-3): DVKVTQSSRYLVKRTGEKVFLECVQDMDHENMFWYRQDPGLGLRLIYFSYDVKMKEKGDIPEGYSVSREKKERFSLILESASTNQTSMYLCASSLVLAGTTSTDTQYFGPGTRLTVL.

This clonotype showed up many times. CDR3 sequence: CATSRDPGGAQPQHF. The CDR3 DNA follows: TGTGCCACCAGCAGAGATCCTGGTGGGGCTCAGCCCCAGCATTTT. The chain uses TRBV15 and TRBJ1-5, with D perhaps matching TRBD1 (5 bases). CDR3 length: 15 residues. Germline V gene sequence: CDR1 LNHNV, CDR2 YYDKDF (reference sequence). V was pared by 0 bases and J by 6 bases, with 12 bases between.

This clonotype has only a few counts. V is TRBV30 and J is TRBJ2-2, with D maybe TRBD1 (6 bases). The germline V and J ends were trimmed by 0 bases and 7 bases, with 6 bases remaining between them. The CDR3 has 12 amino acids. Germline-derived CDR1 and CDR2 are GTSNPN and SVGIG (reference sequence). CDR3 DNA sequence: TGTGCCTGGAGTGTAGGGGGCGGGGAGCTGTTTTTT. Translating gives CAWSVGGGELFF.

This clonotype was counted a few times. The V call is TRBV20-1, the J call TRBJ1-6; D not certain. The germline CDR1 and CDR2 sequences are DFQATT and SNEGSKA (reference sequence). The CDR3 is 15 residues long. Trimming cost V 1 base and J 0 bases, with 7 bases left between them. The CDR3 DNA reads as TGCAGTGCTAGAGTAACCTACTCCTATAATTCACCCCTCCACTTT. Protein sequence: CSARVTYSYNSPLHF.

The chain couples TRBV29-1 to TRBJ2-4; D is tentatively TRBD1 or TRBD2 (5 bases each). This CDR3 is built from 13 residues. Germline V gene data show CDR1 as SQVTM and CDR2 as ANQGSEA. V shed 4 bases and J shed 3 bases, with 10 bases lying between them. The CDR3 bases are TGCAGCGTTGCTCCGGGACGCAAAAACATTCAGTACTTC. It is translated as CSVAPGRKNIQYF.

This clonotype has only a few counts. This rearrangement joins TRBV12-3 or TRBV12-4 to TRBJ1-2; possible D gene TRBD1, 5 bases. CDR3 length: 12 amino acids. V lost 5 bases, J lost 8 bases, and 12 bases lay in between. The CDR3 region is CASSTQGRGYTF. The CDR3 nucleotides read TGTGCCAGCAGTACTCAGGGAAGAGGCTACACCTTC.

This clonotype appeared a few times. The J gene is TRBJ2-3, the V gene TRBV6-1; 10 positions match TRBD2. The J segment lost 1 base and the V segment lost 5 bases, leaving 9 bases of the junction unmatched. Per germline, CDR1 MNHNS and CDR2 SASEGT. The CDR3 covers 17 residues. The CDR3 sequence: CASSPFLTSGGTDTQYF. The CDR3 region has the DNA TGTGCCAGCAGTCCTTTTCTAACTAGCGGGGGCACAGATACGCAGTATTTT.

This clonotype was recorded at least ten times. The V gene is TRBV29-1, the J gene TRBJ2-7; TRBD2 aligns across 8 bases. Germline CDR1 SQVTM, CDR2 ANQGSEA. Germline trimming cut 4 bases from V and 3 bases from J; bases unmatched to any gene: 5. The CDR3 has 13 amino acids. CDR3 sequence: CSVVGGRFYEQYF. The CDR3 DNA sequence: TGCAGCGTTGTAGGCGGGAGGTTCTACGAGCAGTACTTC.

This clonotype has only a few counts. This chain uses TRBV12-3 or TRBV12-4 with TRBJ2-5, with TRBD1 identical over 10 bases. CDR3 length equals 16 residues. The ends lost 5 bases at V and 5 bases at J; junction bases unmatched: 11. CDR3 residues: CASSPLTGGGTETQYF. CDR3 sequence (DNA): TGTGCCAGCAGTCCCTTGACAGGGGGCGGCACTGAGACCCAGTACTTC.

Many counts were recorded for this clonotype. The CDR3 DNA is TGTGCCAGCAGTTTTCCCCGGGGTTATGGCTACACCTTC. Its translation is CASSFPRGYGYTF. This chain connects TRBV28 to TRBJ1-2; unclear D gene. Trimming stripped 3 bases from V and 5 bases from J, with 10 bases between. The CDR3 totals 13 residues. Germline values: CDR1 MDHEN, CDR2 SYDVKM.

This clonotype occurred many times. One base away lies a much larger clone, so this may be a sequencing read error. The chain uses TRBV11-3 and TRBJ2-1, with TRBD1 matching over 9 bases. Germline CDR1 SGHNT, CDR2 YENEEA. CDR3 size: 14 residues. Losses at the gene ends were 5 bases for V and 3 bases for J; bases not matched to a gene: 2. The CDR3 region has the DNA TGTGCCAGCAGCCGGGACAGGGACTACAATGAGCAGTTCTTC. This sequence encodes CASSRDRDYNEQFF.

This clonotype was counted at least ten times. V gene TRBV29-1 combines with J gene TRBJ1-4; D is ambiguous. Germline CDR1 and CDR2: SQVTM and ANQGSEA. This CDR3 comprises 11 residues. V lost 4 bases and J lost 8, with 8 bases in between. CDR3 protein: CSVVVGEKLFF. The CDR3 nucleotides read TGCAGCGTTGTAGTGGGGGAAAAACTGTTTTTT.

The gene calls are TRBV12-3 or TRBV12-4 and TRBJ2-7; weak D call: TRBD1 (5 bases). The CDR3 contains 12 residues. Trimming cost V 6 bases and J 6 bases, with 12 bases left between them. The CDR3 loop is CASSYRTGEQYF. In nucleotides, the CDR3 is TGTGCCAGCAGCTACAGGACGGGCGAGCAGTACTTC.

This clonotype was picked up a small number of times. The chain employs TRBV6-1 and TRBJ2-7; 7 nucleotides align to TRBD1. The germline V gene encodes CDR1 MNHNS and CDR2 SASEGT. The CDR3 length is 15 residues. With V trimmed by 7 bases and J by 1 base, 10 bases remained unmatched. The CDR3 spells CASNGRDSASYEQYF. CDR3 sequence (DNA): TGTGCCAGCAACGGCCGGGACAGTGCGTCCTACGAGCAGTACTTC.

The chain is built from TRBV14 and TRBJ2-7; TRBD1 agrees at 8 bases. CDR1 SGHDN and CDR2 FVKESK come from the germline V gene. With 4 bases clipped from V and 5 bases from J, the junction kept 10 bases outside the gene matches. CDR3 length: 15 amino acids. This chain's CDR3 is CASSPQGALLDEQYF. CDR3 sequence (DNA): TGTGCCAGCAGCCCCCAGGGGGCTCTACTCGACGAGCAGTACTTC.